This entry lists 30 T cell receptor beta chains sequenced from one sample in a study of blood T cell repertoires in COVID-19. Assay used: immunoSEQ multiplex PCR; TCRdb lists only in-frame clones, some missing. The sample contains 70,000 to 80,000 clones, around 91% of which appear only once. Sequenced material: peripheral blood. All receptors derive from a human donor in a cohort sampled during active COVID-19.

The chain joins TRBV18 to TRBJ2-1; possible D gene TRBD2, 5 bases. V lost 4 bases and J lost 4, with 8 bases in between. The CDR3 is made up of 13 amino acids. Germline V gives CDR1 KGHSH, CDR2 LQKENI. CDR3 amino acids: CASSQGEYNEQFF. CDR3 sequence (DNA): TGTGCCAGCTCACAGGGAGAGTACAATGAGCAGTTCTTC.

This clone was found once. V is TRBV6-2 or TRBV6-3 and J is TRBJ1-6, with 7 bases aligning to TRBD1. CDR1 and CDR2 (germline): MNHEY, SVGEGT. CDR3 length equals 14 residues. The J segment lost 5 bases and the V segment lost 5 bases, leaving 3 bases of the junction unmatched. The CDR3 DNA reads as TGTGCCAGCAGTGCTGACAGGGATAATTCACCCCTCCACTTT. Residues: CASSADRDNSPLHF.

This sequence joins TRBV5-1 and TRBJ2-7; no reliable D call. This CDR3 is 15 amino acids long. The V gene lost 6 bases and the J gene lost 0 bases, with 16 bases spanning the gap. CDR1 SGHRS and CDR2 YFSETQ come from the germline V gene. The CDR3 loop is CASISRPTDSYEQYF. The CDR3 DNA reads as TGCGCCAGCATTTCCCGACCGACTGACTCCTACGAGCAGTACTTC.

The CDR3 here is CATSSRQGNQPQHF. CDR3 in DNA: TGTGCCACCAGCAGCAGACAGGGAAATCAGCCCCAGCATTTT. The genes are TRBV15 and TRBJ1-5, with 7 bases fitting TRBD1. This CDR3 has 14 residues. The junction had 3 bases not matched to a gene; V was cut back by 3 bases and J by 4 bases. The germline gives CDR1 LNHNV, CDR2 YYDKDF (reference sequence).

The chain joins TRBV5-1 to TRBJ1-1; 9 bases are a match to TRBD1. The CDR3 is made up of 13 amino acids. Per the germline V gene, CDR1 is SGHRS and CDR2 is YFSETQ. J was trimmed by 7 bases and V by 10 bases; bases with no gene match: 11. This CDR3 reads CASKEQGAVEAFF. CDR3 nucleotide sequence: TGCGCCTCCAAGGAACAGGGGGCGGTTGAAGCTTTCTTT.

The rearrangement links TRBV4-3 to TRBJ2-2, with D possibly being TRBD1 (6 bases). This CDR3 is built from 15 residues. Trimming removed 0 bases at V and 4 bases at J, with 9 bases between. Germline CDR1 reads LGHNA; CDR2 reads YSLEER. In DNA form, the CDR3 reads TGCGCCAGCAGCCAAGATGCAGGGGCCACCGGGGAGCTGTTTTTT. It is translated as CASSQDAGATGELFF.

The gene calls are TRBV2 and TRBJ2-1; maybe TRBD1 (6 bases). CDR3 length: 15 residues. Deletions cut 6 bases from V and 0 bases from J, with 12 bases between. Looked up from germline, CDR1 is SNHLY and CDR2 is FYNNEI. CDR3 sequence: CASRVGQPSYNEQFF. The CDR3 DNA reads as TGTGCCAGCAGAGTAGGACAGCCCTCCTACAATGAGCAGTTCTTC.

The chain links TRBV27 to TRBJ2-3, with 7 bases identical to TRBD1. The CDR3 contains 14 residues. V trimming: 4 bases; J trimming: 1 base; junction bases outside the gene matches: 2. Germline V lookup: CDR1 MNHEY, CDR2 SMNVEV (reference sequence). The CDR3 here is CASSSTGGTDTQYF. DNA of the CDR3: TGTGCCAGCAGTTCCACAGGGGGCACAGATACGCAGTATTTT.

V is TRBV5-5 and J is TRBJ1-1; D may be TRBD1 (6 bases). V lost 4 bases, J lost 0 bases, and 16 bases lay in between. CDR1 is SGHKS and CDR2 is YYEKEE in the germline V gene (reference sequence). The CDR3 loop spans 16 amino acids. The CDR3 DNA is TGTGCCAGCAGCCTGACAGGATCTCGGGTGAACACTGAAGCTTTCTTT. This codes for CASSLTGSRVNTEAFF.

The genes are TRBV3-1 (or the pseudogene TRBV3-2) and TRBJ1-1; D may be TRBD1 (6 bases). Trimming left V 2 bases short and J 0 bases short, with 13 bases between. The CDR3 has 16 amino acids. Germline-derived CDR1 and CDR2 are LGHDT and YNNKEL (reference sequence). The CDR3 protein is CASSQNSGTLNTEAFF. DNA for the CDR3: TGTGCCAGCAGCCAAAACTCCGGGACACTGAACACTGAAGCTTTCTTT.

The rearrangement uses TRBV27 and TRBJ2-1, with TRBD1 matching over 9 bases. V lost 2 bases and J lost 0; bases outside the gene matches: 2. The CDR3 loop spans 16 amino acids. Per the germline V gene, CDR1 is MNHEY and CDR2 is SMNVEV (reference sequence). CDR3 sequence: CASSLGQGNSYNEQFF. In DNA form, the CDR3 reads TGTGCCAGCAGTTTAGGACAGGGGAACTCCTACAATGAGCAGTTCTTC.

V gene TRBV4-3 combines with J gene TRBJ1-1; 7 bases line up with TRBD1. The CDR3 runs 15 residues. Germline assignment: CDR1 LGHNA and CDR2 YSLEER. V was clipped by 2 bases and J by 4 bases; unmatched bases: 7. The CDR3 protein is CASSQIGDSGTEAFF. The CDR3 nucleotides are TGCGCCAGCAGCCAAATAGGGGACAGTGGCACTGAAGCTTTCTTT.

The V call is TRBV7-8, the J call TRBJ1-5; 10 nucleotides align to TRBD1. V gave up 3 bases and J gave up 2 bases; unmatched junction bases: 10. This CDR3 has 18 residues. Germline CDR1 SGHVS, CDR2 FQNEAQ. The CDR3 loop reads CASSLTGGAGSGNQPQHF. The CDR3 DNA is TGTGCCAGCAGCTTGACAGGGGGCGCAGGATCAGGCAATCAGCCCCAGCATTTT.

This clone showed up just once. The chain has TRBV6-5 and TRBJ1-2; a weak D match, TRBD1 (5 bases). The CDR3 loop spans 14 amino acids. The ends were cut back, 0 bases at V and 3 bases at J, with 8 bases in the middle. Germline-derived CDR1 and CDR2 are MNHEY and SVGAGI. Here the CDR3 reads CASSYSSRDYGYTF. In DNA form, the CDR3 reads TGTGCCAGCAGTTACTCTAGCAGGGACTATGGCTACACCTTC.

This clone has only one observation. This chain joins TRBV4-2 and TRBJ1-4; 9 bases fit TRBD1. Per the germline V gene, CDR1 is LGHNA and CDR2 is YNFKEQ. Trimming took 5 bases from V and 4 from J; bases not matched to a gene: 8. The length of the CDR3 is 16 residues. The CDR3 spells CASSDRGTGNNEKLFF. Here the CDR3 DNA reads TGTGCCAGCAGCGATAGAGGGACAGGGAATAATGAAAAACTGTTTTTT.

The chain couples TRBV18 to TRBJ1-2; D perhaps matches TRBD1 (6 bases). CDR1 and CDR2 from the germline V gene are KGHSH and LQKENI. This CDR3 comprises 14 residues. V was trimmed by 0 bases and J by 7 bases, leaving 12 bases between them. CDR3 amino acids: CASSPPPGEFGYTF. In DNA form, the CDR3 reads TGTGCCAGCTCACCACCGCCAGGGGAATTTGGCTACACCTTC.

A single count supports this clone. The rearrangement uses TRBV7-2 and TRBJ2-3; TRBD2 matches 12 bases. Germline CDR1 reads SGHTA; CDR2 reads FQGNSA. Trimming cost V 5 bases and J 4 bases; bases outside gene matches: 7. The CDR3 has 16 amino acids. In DNA, the CDR3 is TGTGCCAGCAGCAGTCTAGCGGGGGGGCCCCCAGATACGCAGTATTTT. Its protein is CASSSLAGGPPDTQYF.

This rearrangement joins TRBV18 to TRBJ2-7, with TRBD1 matching over 10 bases. V trimming: 1 base; J trimming: 4 bases; junction bases outside the gene matches: 1. In germline, CDR1 is KGHSH, CDR2 LQKENI. This CDR3 comprises 14 residues. The CDR3 reads CASSPQGQGYEQYF. DNA for the CDR3: TGTGCCAGCTCACCACAGGGACAGGGGTACGAGCAGTACTTC.

The rearrangement joins TRBV7-2 to TRBJ2-5; D perhaps matches TRBD2 (5 bases). Germline loops: CDR1 SGHTA, CDR2 FQGNSA. CDR3 length: 16 amino acids. Between the trimmed V and J ends, which lost 0 bases and 2 bases, there was a span of 13 bases. DNA for the CDR3: TGTGCCAGCAGCTTAGCTATGACTACCTTACAAGAGACCCAGTACTTC. It translates to CASSLAMTTLQETQYF.

The rearrangement joins TRBV4-1 to TRBJ1-1, with 10 bases aligning to TRBD1. Germline V lookup: CDR1 MGHRA, CDR2 YSYEKL. CDR3 length: 15 amino acids. Trimming took 3 bases from V and 3 from J; bases not matched to a gene: 4. CDR3 sequence: CASSHVGTGDTEAFF. DNA of the CDR3: TGCGCCAGCAGCCACGTTGGGACAGGGGACACTGAAGCTTTCTTT.

This clone appeared a single time. V usage is TRBV7-6 and J usage is TRBJ2-2; 8 bases agree with TRBD1. Germline trimming cut 2 bases from V and 0 bases from J; bases unmatched to any gene: 2. The CDR3 is made up of 16 amino acids. Germline V gives CDR1 SGHVS, CDR2 FNYEAQ. CDR3 region: CASSLMTGANTGELFF. For the CDR3, the DNA is TGTGCCAGCAGCTTAATGACAGGGGCGAACACCGGGGAGCTGTTTTTT.

The chain uses TRBV7-9 and TRBJ1-2; the match to TRBD1 covers 9 bases. The V gene's germline CDR1 is SEHNR and CDR2 FQNEAQ (reference sequence). CDR3 length: 15 amino acids. V lost 4 bases to trimming and J lost 0 bases; unmatched junction nucleotides: 3. The CDR3 reads CASSSGTGPNYGYTF. The CDR3 DNA follows: TGTGCCAGCAGCTCGGGGACAGGGCCTAACTATGGCTACACCTTC.

The chain links TRBV7-9 to TRBJ1-2, with D possibly matching TRBD1 (6 bases). CDR3 size: 17 residues. Germline CDR1 reads SEHNR; CDR2 reads FQNEAQ (reference sequence). Trimming shortened V by 3 bases and J by 8 bases, and 25 bases separated the two germline ends. The CDR3 loop is CASSLGEYRVERKGYTF. CDR3 sequence (DNA): TGTGCCAGCAGCTTGGGGGAATACAGGGTTGAGAGGAAGGGCTACACCTTC.

The genes are TRBV3-1 (or the pseudogene TRBV3-2) and TRBJ1-1; 7 bases map to TRBD1. V gave up 3 bases and J gave up 5 bases; unmatched junction bases: 15. CDR1 is LGHDT, CDR2 YNNKEL, per germline (reference sequence). The CDR3 has 17 residues. CDR3 DNA sequence: TGTGCCAGCAGCCAGAGGGGAAGGGGGCGCCGTATTACTGAAGCTTTCTTT. This translates into CASSQRGRGRRITEAFF.

The CDR3 sequence is CASSLLAGGLADTQYF. CDR3 in DNA: TGTGCCAGCAGCCTACTAGCGGGGGGTTTGGCAGATACGCAGTATTTT. The V and J genes are TRBV14 and TRBJ2-3, with 12 bases aligning to TRBD2. The germline gives CDR1 SGHDN, CDR2 FVKESK. The CDR3 has 16 amino acids. V shed 4 bases, J shed 4 bases, and the junction held 6 bases outside the gene matches. The full variable domain, in which reference TRBV14 and TRBJ2-3 provide the parts outside the CDR3, is EAGVTQFPSHSVIEKGQTVTLRCDPISGHDNLYWYRRVMGKEIKFLLHFVKESKQDESGMPNNRFLAERTGGTYSTLKVQPAELEDSGVYFCASSLLAGGLADTQYFGPGTRLTVL.

This chain uses TRBV5-1 with TRBJ2-7, with a weak D call TRBD1 (6 bases). Germline V CDR1 and CDR2: SGHRS, YFSETQ. This CDR3 has 14 amino acids. Trimming cost V 1 base and J 5 bases, with 13 bases left between them. Here the CDR3 DNA reads TGCGCCAGCAGCTTGCAGGGGTTGTCCCACGAGCAGTACTTC. Residues: CASSLQGLSHEQYF.

The chain recombines TRBV5-6 with TRBJ1-2; D unclear. CDR1 and CDR2 from the germline V gene are SGHDT and YYEEEE. Trimming stripped 0 bases from V and 4 bases from J, with 4 bases between. The CDR3 covers 12 residues. As DNA, the CDR3 is TGTGCCAGCAGCTTGGGCAGCTATGGCTACACCTTC. As protein: CASSLGSYGYTF.

The V call is TRBV19, the J call TRBJ2-3; perhaps TRBD2 as D (6 bases). The ends were cut back, 7 bases at V and 2 bases at J, with 16 bases in the middle. Germline lookup yields CDR1 LNHDA and CDR2 SQIVND (reference sequence). The CDR3 spans 15 residues. CDR3 sequence reads: CASKRLEGDTDTQYF. In DNA form, the CDR3 reads TGTGCCAGTAAAAGACTAGAGGGAGACACAGATACGCAGTATTTT. Together with reference TRBV19 and TRBJ2-3, the CDR3 gives the full variable domain: DGGITQSPKYLFRKEGQNVTLSCEQNLNHDAMYWYRQDPGQGLRLIYYSQIVNDFQKGDIAEGYSVSREKKESFPLTVTSAQKNPTAFYLCASKRLEGDTDTQYFGPGTRLTVL.

V usage is TRBV6-5 and J usage is TRBJ2-7; D remains unclear. The CDR3 contains 14 residues. The ends were cut back, 5 bases at V and 3 bases at J, with 14 bases in the middle. The germline V gene has CDR1 MNHEY and CDR2 SVGAGI. CDR3 bases: TGTGCCAGCAGTCTCCGGTCCCATCTCTACGAGCAGTACTTC. Its translation: CASSLRSHLYEQYF.

V is TRBV2 and J is TRBJ2-3; TRBD2 matches 13 bases. V was pared by 5 bases and J by 4 bases, with 9 bases of the junction left unmatched. Looked up from germline, CDR1 is SNHLY and CDR2 is FYNNEI. The CDR3 totals 17 residues. The CDR3: CASSRPGLAGRADTQYF. CDR3 DNA: TGTGCCAGCAGTCGCCCGGGACTAGCGGGGAGGGCAGATACGCAGTATTTT.